This record covers a single T cell receptor beta chain. The entry originates in a study of blood T cell repertoires in COVID-19. Clones were read by immunoSEQ multiplex PCR, and TCRdb kept only the in-frame ones, dropping some. The sample yields fewer than 120,000 clones, under 75% seen once. Trimming removed 6 bases at V and 2 bases at J, with 17 bases between. Germline-derived CDR1 and CDR2 are SGHTA and FQGTGA. The CDR3 covers 15 residues. The V and J genes are TRBV7-3 and TRBJ2-7; D is possibly TRBD1 (5 bases). The sample consisted of peripheral blood. The receptor was derived from a woman aged 60-75 years with acute or convalescent COVID-19. The CDR3 sequence is CASRIEARVTYEQYF. The CDR3 bases are TGTGCCAGCAGGATCGAGGCCAGGGTTACCTACGAGCAGTACTTC.